This T cell receptor (beta chain) derives from a study of cytomegalovirus exposure and HLA in healthy donors. Whole-study findings and limits: Common viral pathogens (according to a later analysis) appeared linked to several of the most significant clusters.

In regard to this clone: Antigen: not known.

13 Jbeta primers and 60 Vbeta primers were used for the PCR. Data came from immunoSEQ multiplex PCR; TCRdb stores just in-frame clones and leaves some out. The repertoire consists of 90,000 to 150,000 clones, with approximately 69% occurring once and the leading ten covering around a tenth. The CDR3 length is 15 residues. Germline V gene data show CDR1 as MNHEY and CDR2 as SMNVEV (reference sequence). Trimming pared 5 bases from V and 7 bases from J, leaving 20 bases between. This sequence originates from a woman between 45 and 60 years old in good health and CMV-seropositive. The V and J genes are TRBV27 and TRBJ1-1; D possibly corresponds to TRBD1 (5 bases). Sequencing input: PBMCs. The CDR3 region has the DNA TGTGCCAGCAGTCCAGACCCGACTCGGGGGGGTGAAGCTTTCTTT. Its translation is CASSPDPTRGGEAFF.